These T cell receptor beta chains were read from a single sample in a study of T cell changes during pregnancy in multiple sclerosis. The repertoire was sequenced with immunoSEQ multiplex PCR; TCRdb's copy has only in-frame clones and lacks some. Here the sample spans some 68,000 clones, approximately 90% being singletons. The sequenced sample was peripheral blood, obtained in the second trimester of pregnancy. The origin of the receptors is a female donor with multiple sclerosis, enrolled in a pregnancy study. CDR3s include the opening cysteine and the closing phenylalanine or tryptophan. A D gene is named only where the DNA matches it firmly. Clone size appears in some rows only: once, few, many, or a class for an expanded clone.

V gene	clone size	J gene	D gene	CDR3 protein	CDR3 DNA
TRBV6-5	.	TRBJ1-5	.	CASSWNRDSNQPQHF	TGTGCCAGCAGTTGGAACAGGGATAGCAATCAGCCCCAGCATTTT
TRBV5-6	.	TRBJ1-6	TRBD1	CASSFGQGITSPLHF	TGTGCCAGCAGCTTTGGACAGGGGATTACTTCACCCCTCCACTTT
TRBV7-8	.	TRBJ2-5	.	CASSFRRDPQETQYF	TGTGCCAGCAGCTTTCGGCGGGACCCCCAAGAGACCCAGTACTTC
TRBV10-3	.	TRBJ2-2	TRBD2	CAISGRHLGLAKNTGELFF	TGTGCCATCAGTGGACGCCACTTGGGACTAGCGAAAAACACCGGGGAGCTGTTTTTT
TRBV25-1	few	TRBJ1-1	.	CASSESGMTEAFF	TGTGCCAGCAGTGAATCAGGCATGACTGAAGCTTTCTTT
TRBV9	.	TRBJ1-2	.	CASSVGAGHYGYTF	TGTGCCAGCAGCGTAGGGGCAGGCCACTATGGCTACACCTTC
TRBV2	.	TRBJ2-7	.	CASSANTGFSYEQYF	TGTGCCAGCAGTGCTAACACAGGGTTCTCATACGAGCAGTACTTC
TRBV7-2	.	TRBJ2-2	.	CASSSQAVTNTGELFF	TGTGCCAGCAGCTCCCAGGCAGTGACGAACACCGGGGAGCTGTTTTTT
TRBV2	.	TRBJ1-4	.	CASNVAGFNEKLFF	TGTGCCAGCAACGTTGCGGGGTTTAATGAAAAACTGTTTTTT
TRBV2	once	TRBJ2-1	.	CASPGKDAYNEQFF	TGTGCCAGCCCAGGGAAAGACGCCTACAATGAGCAGTTCTTC
TRBV6-4	.	TRBJ2-1	.	CASSDLPSSSSYNEQFF	TGTGCCAGCAGTGACCTACCTAGCTCAAGCTCCTACAATGAGCAGTTCTTC
TRBV29-1	.	TRBJ2-7	TRBD2	CSVRPGLANYEQYF	TGCAGCGTCCGACCGGGACTAGCGAACTACGAGCAGTACTTC
TRBV6-1	.	TRBJ1-5	.	CASSDRGNQPQHF	TGTGCCAGCAGTGACCGGGGGAATCAGCCCCAGCATTTT
TRBV6-5	.	TRBJ2-1	.	CASSYWAGERNEQFF	TGTGCCAGCAGTTACTGGGCAGGGGAACGCAATGAGCAGTTCTTC
TRBV10-3	.	TRBJ2-7	TRBD2	CAIKGGSSYEQYF	TGTGCCATCAAAGGCGGGAGCTCCTACGAGCAGTACTTC
TRBV2	few	TRBJ2-7	.	CASSVQSYEQYF	TGTGCCAGCAGTGTTCAGTCCTACGAGCAGTACTTC
TRBV27	.	TRBJ2-7	.	CASGRGGSNEQYF	TGTGCCAGCGGGAGGGGGGGGAGTAACGAGCAGTACTTC
TRBV7-2	once	TRBJ2-7	.	CASSRENSYEQYF	TGTGCCAGCAGCAGAGAGAATTCTTACGAGCAGTACTTC
TRBV6-6	.	TRBJ2-5	TRBD2	CASSSGLAGERETQYF	TGTGCCAGCAGTTCGGGACTAGCGGGAGAGAGGGAGACCCAGTACTTC
TRBV4-1	.	TRBJ2-1	.	CASSQDLTQGEQFF	TGCGCCAGCAGCCAAGATTTGACCCAGGGGGAGCAGTTCTTC
TRBV7-3	.	TRBJ2-6	.	CASSLIGSSTGYTGANVLTF	TGTGCCAGCAGCTTAATTGGCTCTAGTACAGGGTATACTGGGGCCAACGTCCTGACTTTC
TRBV30	.	TRBJ2-7	.	CAWNRGTYEQYF	TGTGCCTGGAATCGGGGTACCTACGAGCAGTACTTC
TRBV18	.	TRBJ1-3	.	CASSTPRGTGNTIYF	TGTGCCAGCTCAACCCCCAGGGGAACTGGAAACACCATATATTTT
TRBV4-3	.	TRBJ2-2	TRBD2	CASSGSGLAAGELFF	TGCGCCAGCAGCGGATCGGGACTAGCCGCCGGGGAGCTGTTTTTT
TRBV28	.	TRBJ1-1	TRBD1	CASSHFTFRGTEAFF	TGTGCCAGCAGCCACTTCACTTTCAGGGGGACTGAAGCTTTCTTT
TRBV7-2	.	TRBJ2-1	TRBD1	CASSPDGGPGGEQFF	TGTGCCAGCAGCCCGGACGGAGGTCCAGGGGGTGAGCAGTTCTTC
TRBV18	.	TRBJ1-2	.	CASSPPTAYGYTF	TGTGCCAGCTCACCACCGACAGCTTATGGCTACACCTTC
TRBV5-1	.	TRBJ1-2	TRBD1	CASSWDRGFSGYTF	TGCGCCAGCAGCTGGGACAGGGGTTTTAGTGGCTACACCTTC
TRBV27	once	TRBJ1-2	TRBD1	CASSPLGQGPNYGYTF	TGTGCCAGCAGTCCCTTGGGACAGGGACCTAACTATGGCTACACCTTC
TRBV14	.	TRBJ1-2	TRBD1	CASSQGPRQGANYGYTF	TGTGCCAGCAGCCAAGGCCCCCGACAGGGGGCCAACTATGGCTACACCTTC
TRBV5-6	.	TRBJ2-7	.	CASSHRTTPMYEQYF	TGTGCCAGCAGCCATAGAACTACCCCTATGTACGAGCAGTACTTC
TRBV7-2	.	TRBJ1-2	.	CASSLELGRVPENYGYTF	TGTGCCAGCAGCTTAGAGCTCGGCAGGGTCCCCGAAAACTATGGCTACACCTTC